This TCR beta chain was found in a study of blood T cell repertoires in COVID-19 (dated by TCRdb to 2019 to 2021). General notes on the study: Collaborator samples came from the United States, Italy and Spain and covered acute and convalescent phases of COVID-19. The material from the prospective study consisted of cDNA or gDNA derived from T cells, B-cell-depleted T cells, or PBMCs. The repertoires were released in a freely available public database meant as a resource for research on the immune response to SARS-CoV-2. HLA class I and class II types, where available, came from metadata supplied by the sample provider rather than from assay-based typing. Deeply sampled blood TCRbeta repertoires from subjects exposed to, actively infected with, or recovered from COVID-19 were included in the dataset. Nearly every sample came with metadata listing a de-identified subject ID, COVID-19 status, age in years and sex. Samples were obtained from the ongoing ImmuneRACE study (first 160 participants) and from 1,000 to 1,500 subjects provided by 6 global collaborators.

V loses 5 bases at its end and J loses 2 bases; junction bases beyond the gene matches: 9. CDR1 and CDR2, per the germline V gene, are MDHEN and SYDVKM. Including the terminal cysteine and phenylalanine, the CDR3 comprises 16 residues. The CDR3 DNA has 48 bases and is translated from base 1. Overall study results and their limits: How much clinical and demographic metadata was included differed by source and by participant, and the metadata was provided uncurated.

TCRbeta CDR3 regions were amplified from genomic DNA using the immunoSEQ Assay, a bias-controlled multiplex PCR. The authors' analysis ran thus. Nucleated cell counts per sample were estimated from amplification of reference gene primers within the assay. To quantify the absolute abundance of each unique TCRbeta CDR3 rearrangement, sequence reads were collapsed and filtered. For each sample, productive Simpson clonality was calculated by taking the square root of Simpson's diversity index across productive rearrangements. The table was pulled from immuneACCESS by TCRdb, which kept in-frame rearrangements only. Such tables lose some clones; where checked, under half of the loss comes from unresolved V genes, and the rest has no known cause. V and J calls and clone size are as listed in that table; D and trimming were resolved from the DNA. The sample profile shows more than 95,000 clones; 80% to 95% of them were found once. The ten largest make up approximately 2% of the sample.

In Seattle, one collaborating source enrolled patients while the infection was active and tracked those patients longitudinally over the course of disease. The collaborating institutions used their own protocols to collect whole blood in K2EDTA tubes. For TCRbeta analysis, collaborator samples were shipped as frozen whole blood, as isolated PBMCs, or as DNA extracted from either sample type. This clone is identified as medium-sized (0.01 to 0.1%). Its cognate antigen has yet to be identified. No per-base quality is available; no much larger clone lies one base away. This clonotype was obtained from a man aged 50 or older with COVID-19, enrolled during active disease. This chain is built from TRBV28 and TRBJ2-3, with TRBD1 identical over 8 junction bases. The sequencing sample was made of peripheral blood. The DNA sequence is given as TGTGCCAGCAGTCCTACGGACAGGGCGCTCACAGATACGCAGTATTTT. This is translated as CASSPTDRALTDTQYF. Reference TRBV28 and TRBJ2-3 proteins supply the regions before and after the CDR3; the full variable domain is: DVKVTQSSRYLVKRTGEKVFLECVQDMDHENMFWYRQDPGLGLRLIYFSYDVKMKEKGDIPEGYSVSREKKERFSLILESASTNQTSMYLCASSPTDRALTDTQYFGPGTRLTVL.